The clone carrying this TCR beta chain occurred a few times. The antigen is unknown. This CDR3 has 17 amino acids. Germline CDR1 is SEHNR and CDR2 is FQNEAQ (reference sequence). Trimming cost V 5 bases and J 0 bases; bases outside gene matches: 10. The study reverse transcribed the entire isolated RNA, so it sequenced expressed TCRB transcripts. The assay was immunoSEQ multiplex PCR, and TCRdb's table has in-frame clones only and misses some. In the table there are approximately 150,000 clones, approximately 10% of which are singletons. The data originate from a study of beta chain features in type 1 diabetes. Regarding the study as a whole: Across all four CD4+ subsets, people with type 1 diabetes showed modestly shorter TCRB CDR3s. The naive, central memory and Treg TCRB repertoires looked more alike in patients than they did in healthy donors.

Sequencing was carried out using central memory CD4+ T cells from blood. This TCR was recovered from a man aged 25 to 40 with type 1 diabetes. V gene TRBV7-9 combines with J gene TRBJ1-1; 9 bases map to TRBD1. The CDR3 reads CASSRTGASGMNTEAFF. The CDR3 coding sequence is TGTGCCAGCAGCCGGACAGGGGCGTCCGGCATGAACACTGAAGCTTTCTTT.